This entry concerns a single T cell receptor beta chain. Quantitative 5'-RACE with molecular barcodes generated TCR beta libraries. In TCRdb, the 5' RACE reads were re-called with MiXCR into one record per CDR3 protein. The table includes around 340,000 distinct CDR3 sequences, around 20% detected once. The record originates from a study of CD8 T cells in ankylosing spondylitis. Trimming removed 0 bases at V and 6 bases at J, with 7 bases between. Germline V lookup: CDR1 MGHRA, CDR2 YSYEKL. The CDR3 runs to 13 residues. The source of this sequence is a male donor with ankylosing spondylitis or in good health (not recorded which). V and J are TRBV4-1 and TRBJ2-3; no clear D gene. Sequencing used blood, either unsorted or a sorted T cell fraction (not recorded which). The CDR3 is CASSQEVQDTQYF. CDR3 DNA sequence: TGCGCCAGCAGCCAAGAAGTACAGGATACGCAGTATTTT.